This passage covers 27 T cell receptor beta chains from one sample sequenced in a study of blood T cell repertoires in COVID-19. Assay: immunoSEQ multiplex PCR; the TCRdb copy retains only in-frame clones and omits some. The sample includes roughly 270,000 clones, nearly 90% of them seen just once. The sequenced sample was peripheral blood. The receptors derive from a man between 18 and 29 years old with active or convalescent COVID-19.

The V gene is TRBV6-2 or TRBV6-3, the J gene TRBJ1-5; D ambiguous. Deletions cut 4 bases from V and 2 bases from J, with 9 bases between. The CDR3 is 14 amino acids. The germline gives CDR1 MNHEY, CDR2 SVGEGT. The CDR3 DNA sequence: TGTGCCAGCAGTTCCTGGGAGGGCAATCAGCCCCAGCATTTT. This sequence encodes CASSSWEGNQPQHF.

Only one count was recorded for this clone. The chain uses TRBV13 and TRBJ2-5; 8 nucleotides align to TRBD1. The CDR3 is 14 amino acids. Germline trimming cut 6 bases from V and 2 bases from J; bases unmatched to any gene: 5. Germline values: CDR1 PRHDT, CDR2 FYEKMQ (reference sequence). Here the CDR3 reads CASRSGTGQETQYF. The CDR3 region has the DNA TGTGCCAGCAGATCCGGGACAGGACAAGAGACCCAGTACTTC.

The chain uses TRBV9 and TRBJ2-3; TRBD2 matches at 9 bases. The germline V gene has CDR1 SGDLS and CDR2 YYNGEE. This CDR3 has 16 residues. V was clipped by 1 base and J by 2 bases; unmatched bases: 5. The DNA for the CDR3 is TGTGCCAGCAGCGTAACGCGGGGGGGGCTCACAGATACGCAGTATTTT. Its protein is CASSVTRGGLTDTQYF.

V usage is TRBV5-6 and J usage is TRBJ2-7; 10 nucleotides match TRBD1. J lost 5 bases, V lost 0 bases, and 5 bases had no gene match. The CDR3 length is 15 residues. The germline gives CDR1 SGHDT, CDR2 YYEEEE. In DNA, the CDR3 is TGTGCCAGCAGCTTGGGGGATGGGACAGGGGACGAGCAGTACTTC. Translation gives CASSLGDGTGDEQYF.

The gene calls are TRBV4-3 and TRBJ2-5; TRBD2 agrees at 8 bases. Germline CDR1 LGHNA, CDR2 YSLEER. Trimming took 1 base from V and 0 from J; bases not matched to a gene: 1. The CDR3 is 15 amino acids. CDR3 in amino acids: CASSQGAGDQETQYF. DNA of the CDR3: TGCGCCAGCAGCCAAGGAGCGGGGGACCAAGAGACCCAGTACTTC.

The chain has TRBV7-2 and TRBJ1-2, with no clear D. The length of the CDR3 is 14 residues. Germline CDR1 and CDR2: SGHTA and FQGNSA. Trimming removed 3 bases at V and 3 bases at J, with 11 bases between. This CDR3 reads CASSLSPPDYGYTF. DNA of the CDR3: TGTGCCAGCAGCTTGTCGCCGCCGGACTATGGCTACACCTTC. Full variable domain (missing parts from reference TRBV7-2 and TRBJ1-2): GAGVSQSPSNKVTEKGKDVELRCDPISGHTALYWYRQSLGQGLEFLIYFQGNSAPDKSGLPSDRFSAERTGGSVSTLTIQRTQQEDSAVYLCASSLSPPDYGYTFGSGTRLTVV.

The chain joins TRBV11-1 to TRBJ2-2, with D possibly TRBD2 on 5 matching bases. The CDR3 consists of 14 residues. CDR1 is SGHAT and CDR2 is FQDESV in the germline V gene (reference sequence). V lost 4 bases to trimming and J lost 4 bases, with 10 bases between them. CDR3 bases: TGTGCCAGCAGCTCATTTGGAGGCACCGGGGAGCTGTTTTTT. Protein product: CASSSFGGTGELFF.

The chain recombines TRBV15 with TRBJ2-5; 8 nucleotides agree with TRBD1. Trimming removed 2 bases from V and 5 bases from J; junction bases left unmatched: 7. The CDR3 sequence is 15 residues long. From germline, CDR1 is LNHNV and CDR2 YYDKDF (reference sequence). The CDR3 DNA sequence: TGTGCCACCAGCAGATTAGGACAGGGACGGGAGACCCAGTACTTC. Its protein product is CATSRLGQGRETQYF.

V and J are TRBV3-1 (or the pseudogene TRBV3-2) and TRBJ2-5; perhaps TRBD2 as D (6 bases). The germline V gene encodes CDR1 LGHDT and CDR2 YNNKEL (reference sequence). With 4 bases removed from V and 4 bases from J, the gap between germline ends came to 13 bases. The CDR3 length is 14 residues. The CDR3 sequence: CASSRPGTAETQYF. The CDR3 DNA reads as TGTGCCAGCAGCCGCCCTGGGACTGCAGAGACCCAGTACTTC.

This chain links TRBV7-8 with TRBJ2-7, with D possibly TRBD2 on 6 matching bases. Germline loops: CDR1 SGHVS, CDR2 FQNEAQ. The CDR3 runs to 15 residues. V dropped 5 bases and J dropped 8 bases, with 22 bases sitting between them. DNA for the CDR3: TGTGCCAGCAGCATTAGCCCTGGACTACTCGGCCAGCAGTACTTC. This gives the protein CASSISPGLLGQQYF.

The chain carries TRBV29-1 and TRBJ1-2; no definite D call. Trimming removed 4 bases from V and 4 bases from J, with 13 bases in between. Looked up from germline, CDR1 is SQVTM and CDR2 is ANQGSEA. The length of the CDR3 is 13 residues. The CDR3 loop reads CSVGVDGSYGYTF. The CDR3 nucleotides are TGCAGCGTTGGGGTCGACGGGAGCTATGGCTACACCTTC.

The chain's CDR3 is CASSAGTGNGYTF. CDR3 bases: TGTGCCAGCAGTGCCGGGACAGGGAATGGCTACACCTTC. The chain employs TRBV5-6 and TRBJ1-2, with 9 nucleotides matching TRBD1. The CDR3 totals 13 residues. V gave up 5 bases and J gave up 6 bases; unmatched junction bases: 5. In germline, CDR1 is SGHDT, CDR2 YYEEEE.

The chain links TRBV7-2 to TRBJ1-3; possible D gene TRBD1, 5 bases. V was trimmed by 5 bases and J by 0 bases, leaving 14 bases between them. Germline lookup yields CDR1 SGHTA and CDR2 FQGNSA. The CDR3 length is 16 residues. CDR3 nucleotides: TGTGCCAGCAGCCTCAATACGGGACTCTCTGGAAACACCATATATTTT. This sequence encodes CASSLNTGLSGNTIYF.

The CDR3 region is CASSPGRYEQYF. The CDR3 nucleotides read TGTGCCAGCAGCCCCGGGAGGTACGAGCAGTACTTC. This rearrangement joins TRBV12-3 or TRBV12-4 to TRBJ2-7; TRBD2 matches at 7 bases. The length of the CDR3 is 12 residues. After removal of 6 bases from V and 4 bases from J, the junction contained 3 bases not matched to a gene.

The rearrangement links TRBV15 to TRBJ1-5, with TRBD1 as a possible D gene (6 bases). The CDR3 extends over 14 amino acids. Germline CDR1 is LNHNV and CDR2 is YYDKDF (reference sequence). V was trimmed by 3 bases and J by 3 bases, leaving 9 bases between them. The CDR3 DNA sequence: TGTGCCACCAGCAGGGACAGATTCAATCAGCCCCAGCATTTT. As protein: CATSRDRFNQPQHF. Based on the CDR3 plus reference TRBV15 and TRBJ1-5, the full variable domain is DAMVIQNPRYQVTQFGKPVTLSCSQTLNHNVMYWYQQKSSQAPKLLFHYYDKDFNNEADTPDNFQSRRPNTSFCFLDIRSPGLGDTAMYLCATSRDRFNQPQHFGDGTRLSIL.

With respect to this clone: The same CDR3 arises from other DNA sequences in this sample as well. The chain has TRBV19 and TRBJ1-1; D gene unclear. Germline V CDR1 and CDR2: LNHDA, SQIVND (reference sequence). The CDR3 contains 13 residues. Trimming shortened V by 0 bases and J by 2 bases, and 4 bases separated the two germline ends. CDR3 region: CASSIDRNTEAFF. The CDR3 DNA is TGTGCCAGTAGTATAGACAGAAACACTGAAGCTTTCTTT. The whole variable domain, remainder taken from reference TRBV19 and TRBJ1-1, is DGGITQSPKYLFRKEGQNVTLSCEQNLNHDAMYWYRQDPGQGLRLIYYSQIVNDFQKGDIAEGYSVSREKKESFPLTVTSAQKNPTAFYLCASSIDRNTEAFFGQGTRLTVV.

J is TRBJ1-1 and V is TRBV5-1, with unresolved D. Trimming took off 2 bases at V and 1 base at J, with 6 bases between the two ends. The CDR3 length is 13 residues. CDR1 is SGHRS, CDR2 YFSETQ, per germline. The CDR3 region is CASSFSGNTEAFF. As DNA, the CDR3 is TGCGCCAGCAGCTTCAGCGGGAACACTGAAGCTTTCTTT.

The V gene is TRBV2, the J gene TRBJ2-4; perhaps TRBD2 as D (7 bases). The ends were cut back, 7 bases at V and 8 bases at J, with 15 bases in the middle. The CDR3 spans 13 residues. The germline V gene encodes CDR1 SNHLY and CDR2 FYNNEI. The CDR3 here is CASNRGGADIQYF. As DNA, the CDR3 is TGTGCCAGCAATAGGGGGGGGGCGGACATTCAGTACTTC.

The chain carries TRBV9 and TRBJ1-3; maybe TRBD1 (5 bases). Germline CDR1 is SGDLS and CDR2 is YYNGEE. V lost 0 bases, J lost 0 bases, and 10 bases lay in between. The CDR3 consists of 16 residues. The CDR3 protein is CASSVVGGVSGNTIYF. CDR3 DNA sequence: TGTGCCAGCAGCGTAGTCGGAGGGGTCTCTGGAAACACCATATATTTT.

The J gene is TRBJ2-7, the V gene TRBV7-2, with D maybe TRBD2 (6 bases). Germline V gene sequence: CDR1 SGHTA, CDR2 FQGNSA. With 4 bases removed from V and 3 bases from J, the gap between germline ends came to 13 bases. The CDR3 spans 14 residues. The CDR3 reads CASSSYAGIYEQYF. CDR3 bases: TGTGCCAGCAGCTCCTACGCGGGGATCTACGAGCAGTACTTC.

V gene TRBV21-1 combines with J gene TRBJ2-1; the DNA was not compared with TRBD1, the D call given in the table. TRBV21-1 constitutes a pseudogene. There are 16 residues in the CDR3. CDR3 loop: CASSKKGVMEFNEQFF. For the CDR3, the DNA is TGTGCCAGCAGCAAAAAAGGGGTAATGGAGTTTAATGAGCAGTTCTTC.

The rearrangement links TRBV18 to TRBJ1-2, with D maybe TRBD1 (6 bases). V was trimmed by 3 bases and J by 6 bases, leaving 17 bases between them. The germline V gene encodes CDR1 KGHSH and CDR2 LQKENI. The CDR3 runs 15 residues. The CDR3 reads CASSPRSGDGNGYTF. The CDR3 DNA reads as TGTGCCAGCTCACCTAGATCAGGGGATGGAAATGGCTACACCTTC.

This chain connects TRBV6-5 to TRBJ1-3; D is possibly TRBD1 (5 bases). Trimming removed 2 bases at V and 0 bases at J, with 5 bases between. CDR1 and CDR2 from the germline V gene are MNHEY and SVGAGI. This CDR3 is built from 14 residues. The CDR3 coding sequence is TGTGCCAGCAGTTACGACAGCTCTGGAAACACCATATATTTT. Its protein is CASSYDSSGNTIYF.

The chain couples TRBV19 to TRBJ1-1, with D unclear. V was cut by 3 bases and J by 4 bases, with 15 bases left in between. The CDR3 spans 15 residues. Looked up from germline, CDR1 is LNHDA and CDR2 is SQIVND (reference sequence). DNA for the CDR3: TGTGCCAGTAGTATGACGTTGCCGGGGTCCACTGAAGCTTTCTTT. Translated, it gives CASSMTLPGSTEAFF.

The chain joins TRBV27 to TRBJ2-1, with D possibly TRBD1 on 5 matching bases. The germline V and J ends were trimmed by 6 bases and 2 bases, with 17 bases remaining between them. The CDR3 length is 16 residues. Germline V gives CDR1 MNHEY, CDR2 SMNVEV (reference sequence). CDR3 loop: CASSTTGSFTYNEQFF. The CDR3 bases are TGTGCCAGCAGCACTACAGGTTCCTTTACCTACAATGAGCAGTTCTTC.

This chain joins TRBV15 and TRBJ1-2; 8 bases map to TRBD1. Germline CDR1 LNHNV, CDR2 YYDKDF (reference sequence). The length of the CDR3 is 13 residues. After removal of 9 bases from V and 4 bases from J, the junction contained 7 bases not matched to a gene. The CDR3 spells CATDTGTGYGYTF. The CDR3 DNA is TGTGCCACAGACACCGGGACAGGCTATGGCTACACCTTC.

The chain has TRBV4-3 and TRBJ1-4, with D maybe TRBD1 (5 bases). Germline-derived CDR1 and CDR2 are LGHNA and YSLEER. The length of the CDR3 is 15 residues. The germline V and J ends were trimmed by 0 bases and 7 bases, with 12 bases remaining between them. CDR3 coding DNA: TGCGCCAGCAGCCAAGAACGGGGGAGTGGTGAAAAACTGTTTTTT. Protein sequence: CASSQERGSGEKLFF.